This T cell receptor beta chain originates from a study of blood T cell repertoires in COVID-19. Across the study: From the United States, Italy and Spain came samples of acute and convalescent COVID-19.

The method was immunoSEQ multiplex PCR; TCRdb's version includes in-frame clones alone and lacks a portion of them. In the table there are some 150,000 clones, approximately 85% of which are singletons. The germline V gene has CDR1 KGHSH and CDR2 LQKENI. V shed 3 bases, J shed 3 bases, and the junction held 3 bases outside the gene matches. The CDR3 has 14 amino acids. Sequencing was performed on peripheral blood. The TCR was taken from a man aged 35-49 years with acute or convalescent COVID-19. The rearrangement joins TRBV18 to TRBJ1-1, with TRBD1 identical over 8 bases. DNA of the CDR3: TGTGCCAGCTCACCCCTACAGGGGGACACTGAAGCTTTCTTT. It encodes CASSPLQGDTEAFF. Supplemented by reference TRBV18 and TRBJ1-1, the full variable domain reads NAGVMQNPRHLVRRRGQEARLRCSPMKGHSHVYWYRQLPEEGLKFMVYLQKENIIDESGMPKERFSAEFPKEGPSILRIQQVVRGDSAAYFCASSPLQGDTEAFFGQGTRLTVV.